This note documents a single TCR beta chain sequence. Its antigen is currently unknown. This sample stems from a study of OX40 agonist ivuxolimab in advanced cancers. Some clones are missing from TCRdb's copy, which holds only in-frame ones; the method was immunoSEQ multiplex PCR. The sample lists about 30,000 clones, 75% to 95% occurring once. Overall study findings and caveats: Expanded peripheral T-cell antigen specificity went undetermined.

CDR1 is WSHSY, CDR2 SAAADI, per germline. Trimming shortened V by 8 bases and J by 0 bases, and 16 bases separated the two germline ends. This CDR3 has 16 amino acids. The receptor's source is an adult with an advanced solid tumor such as melanoma, head and neck, liver or kidney cancer. Sequenced here: CD4+ or CD8+ T cells sorted from blood, sampled in a trial of the OX40 agonist ivuxolimab. This chain joins TRBV10-2 and TRBJ2-2; maybe TRBD2 (6 bases). CDR3 DNA sequence: TGCGCCAGCTTTGGGGACTCGCTCCCGAACACCGGGGAGCTGTTTTTT. Protein sequence: CASFGDSLPNTGELFF.